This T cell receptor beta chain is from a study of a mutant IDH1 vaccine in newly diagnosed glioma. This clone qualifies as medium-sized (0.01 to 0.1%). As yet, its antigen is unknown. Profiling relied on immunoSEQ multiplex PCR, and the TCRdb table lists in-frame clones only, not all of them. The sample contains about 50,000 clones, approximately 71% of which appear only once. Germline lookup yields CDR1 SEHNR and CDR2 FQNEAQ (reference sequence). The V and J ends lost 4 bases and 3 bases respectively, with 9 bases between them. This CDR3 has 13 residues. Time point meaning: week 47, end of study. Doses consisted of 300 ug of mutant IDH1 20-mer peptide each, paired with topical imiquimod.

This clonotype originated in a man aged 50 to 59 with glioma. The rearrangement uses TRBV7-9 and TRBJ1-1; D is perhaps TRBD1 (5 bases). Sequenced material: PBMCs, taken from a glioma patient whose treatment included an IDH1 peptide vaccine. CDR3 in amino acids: CASSWEGHTEAFF. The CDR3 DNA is TGTGCCAGCAGCTGGGAGGGGCACACTGAAGCTTTCTTT.